One and the same sample provided the 27 T cell receptor beta chains below, sequenced in a study of beta chain features in type 1 diabetes. Study-wide findings and caveats: Among all four CD4+ subsets, Type 1 diabetes patients had TCRB CDR3s that were moderately but significantly shorter.

Sequenced material consisted of expressed TCRB transcripts (all of the isolated RNA was reverse transcribed). Profiling relied on immunoSEQ multiplex PCR, and the TCRdb table lists in-frame clones only, not all of them. The sample carries about 700,000 clones, roughly an eighth recorded once. These receptors are not linked to any known antigen. What was sequenced was naive CD4+ T cells from blood. The receptors stem from a man aged 18 to 29 with type 1 diabetes.

This clone was observed a handful of times. The V and J genes are TRBV18 and TRBJ1-2; D gene uncertain. The CDR3 covers 14 residues. Germline CDR1 and CDR2: KGHSH and LQKENI. The V gene lost 0 bases and the J gene lost 0 bases, with 5 bases spanning the gap. In DNA form, the CDR3 reads TGTGCCAGCTCACCACCAACATCTAACTATGGCTACACCTTC. Protein: CASSPPTSNYGYTF.

The sample holds a few counts of this clone. The same CDR3 arises from other DNA sequences in this sample as well. The gene calls are TRBV20-1 and TRBJ2-5; no clear D gene. Trimming shortened V by 0 bases and J by 5 bases, and 4 bases separated the two germline ends. The V gene's germline CDR1 is DFQATT and CDR2 SNEGSKA (reference sequence). The CDR3 length is 11 residues. The CDR3 DNA reads as TGCAGTGCTAGAGATTTGGAGACCCAGTACTTC. Amino acid sequence: CSARDLETQYF.

This clone showed up just a few times. V usage is TRBV13 and J usage is TRBJ2-7, with D tentatively TRBD1 or TRBD2 (6 bases each). Trimming removed 4 bases at V and 1 base at J, with 17 bases between. The germline gives CDR1 PRHDT, CDR2 FYEKMQ (reference sequence). This CDR3 region has 16 residues. CDR3 sequence: CASSSRGGHISYEQYF. CDR3 nucleotide sequence: TGTGCCAGCAGCTCCCGAGGGGGGCACATTTCCTACGAGCAGTACTTC.

This clone has a handful of counts. The chain has TRBV27 and TRBJ2-2; D is perhaps TRBD2 (6 bases). The CDR3 is 15 residues long. Germline assignment: CDR1 MNHEY and CDR2 SMNVEV (reference sequence). The germline V and J ends were trimmed by 5 bases and 4 bases, with 14 bases remaining between them. The CDR3 is CASSRQVGGTGELFF. As DNA, the CDR3 is TGTGCCAGCAGTAGGCAGGTGGGGGGCACCGGGGAGCTGTTTTTT.

This clone was counted between two and nine times. The chain employs TRBV9 and TRBJ1-1, with TRBD1 matching over 8 bases. The CDR3 is made up of 15 amino acids. With V trimmed by 4 bases and J by 5 bases, 10 bases remained unmatched. The germline V gene has CDR1 SGDLS and CDR2 YYNGEE. The CDR3 spells CASSLAGQGGTEAFF. DNA of the CDR3: TGTGCCAGCAGCCTAGCTGGACAGGGAGGTACTGAAGCTTTCTTT.

This clone was observed a few times. The chain has TRBV6-5 and TRBJ2-3; D is unclear. Germline V gene lookup returns CDR1 MNHEY and CDR2 SVGAGI. V lost 2 bases and J lost 6, with 9 bases in between. This CDR3 contains 13 residues. The CDR3 reads CASSYGRRDTQYF. CDR3 nucleotide sequence: TGTGCCAGCAGTTACGGGCGGCGGGATACGCAGTATTTT.

This clone was recorded a few times. This sequence joins TRBV10-3 and TRBJ2-3, with 13 bases fitting TRBD2. Germline loops: CDR1 ENHRY, CDR2 SYGVKD. The CDR3 contains 18 residues. J gave up 1 base and V 5 bases, and 9 bases lay outside the gene matches. The CDR3 is CAISRRGTSGVGTDTQYF. The CDR3 coding sequence is TGTGCCATCAGTCGACGGGGGACTAGCGGGGTTGGCACAGATACGCAGTATTTT.

The chain combines TRBV30 with TRBJ2-3; no reliable D call. This CDR3 spans 12 amino acids. Per germline, CDR1 GTSNPN and CDR2 SVGIG (reference sequence). V lost 8 bases, J lost 4 bases, and 13 bases lay in between. CDR3 in amino acids: CASSPSSDTQYF. CDR3 bases: TGTGCCAGTAGTCCCAGTTCAGATACGCAGTATTTT. Based on the CDR3 plus reference TRBV30 and TRBJ2-3, the full variable domain is SQTIHQWPATLVQPVGSPLSLECTVEGTSNPNLYWYRQAAGRGLQLLFYSVGIGQISSEVPQNLSASRPQDRQFILSSKKLLLSDSGFYLCASSPSSDTQYFGPGTRLTVL.

The chain is built from TRBV7-2 and TRBJ2-2; unclear D gene. The CDR3 consists of 14 residues. Germline CDR1 is SGHTA and CDR2 is FQGNSA. The ends were cut back, 5 bases at V and 6 bases at J, with 13 bases in the middle. The CDR3 loop reads CASSPSGVAGELFF. The DNA of the CDR3 is TGTGCCAGCAGCCCCAGTGGGGTAGCCGGGGAGCTGTTTTTT.

The chain links TRBV6-5 to TRBJ1-1; no firm D call. The germline V gene encodes CDR1 MNHEY and CDR2 SVGAGI. The length of the CDR3 is 15 residues. V was trimmed by 2 bases and J by 0 bases, leaving 10 bases between them. CDR3 region: CASSYPGGMNTEAFF. CDR3 bases: TGTGCCAGCAGTTACCCCGGCGGGATGAACACTGAAGCTTTCTTT.

This clone appeared a few times. J is TRBJ2-1 and V is TRBV30; TRBD2 matches at 8 bases. The CDR3 sequence is 18 residues long. Looked up from germline, CDR1 is GTSNPN and CDR2 is SVGIG (reference sequence). The V gene end was trimmed by 4 bases and the J gene end by 0 bases; junction bases not matched to a gene: 14. In DNA, the CDR3 is TGTGCCTGGACGAGGGCTAGCGGGCCACCTAGCTCCTACAATGAGCAGTTCTTC. This codes for CAWTRASGPPSSYNEQFF. Complete variable domain (other parts from reference TRBV30 and TRBJ2-1): SQTIHQWPATLVQPVGSPLSLECTVEGTSNPNLYWYRQAAGRGLQLLFYSVGIGQISSEVPQNLSASRPQDRQFILSSKKLLLSDSGFYLCAWTRASGPPSSYNEQFFGPGTRLTVL.

The chain is built from TRBV2 and TRBJ1-5, with D uncertain. Trimming removed 7 bases at V and 2 bases at J, with 15 bases between. CDR3 length: 15 residues. The germline V gene encodes CDR1 SNHLY and CDR2 FYNNEI. The CDR3 sequence is CASTSDGSGNQPQHF. The DNA of the CDR3 is TGTGCCAGCACGTCGGATGGGTCAGGCAATCAGCCCCAGCATTTT.

CDR3 protein: CAWSLQEWGYTF. CDR3 DNA: TGTGCCTGGAGTCTACAGGAATGGGGCTACACCTTC. The chain has TRBV30 and TRBJ1-2; D perhaps matches TRBD1 (5 bases). The V end was cut by 2 bases, the J end by 8 bases, with 12 bases between. The germline CDR1 and CDR2 sequences are GTSNPN and SVGIG (reference sequence). This CDR3 spans 12 amino acids.

The V gene is TRBV6-1, the J gene TRBJ2-1, with TRBD2 matching 9 bases. From germline, CDR1 is MNHNS and CDR2 SASEGT. V trimming: 2 bases; J trimming: 2 bases; junction bases outside the gene matches: 4. This CDR3 is 16 amino acids long. Here the CDR3 DNA reads TGTGCCAGCAGTGAATCTAGCGGGGATCCCTACAATGAGCAGTTCTTC. Its protein is CASSESSGDPYNEQFF.

This rearrangement joins TRBV15 to TRBJ2-1; D is possibly TRBD2 (6 bases). The V and J ends lost 3 bases and 7 bases respectively, with 16 bases between them. The CDR3 loop spans 15 amino acids. The germline gives CDR1 LNHNV, CDR2 YYDKDF (reference sequence). The CDR3 nucleotides read TGTGCCACCAGCAGGTCTTGGCTAGCGAGGAATGAGCAGTTCTTC. This encodes CATSRSWLARNEQFF.

The V gene is TRBV18, the J gene TRBJ1-1; D is ambiguous. Trimming pared 4 bases from V and 8 bases from J, leaving 11 bases between. The germline V gene has CDR1 KGHSH and CDR2 LQKENI. This CDR3 region has 12 residues. The CDR3 nucleotides read TGTGCCAGCTCACTAGGGTCCGGGGAAGCTTTCTTT. It is translated as CASSLGSGEAFF.

This rearrangement joins TRBV5-1 to TRBJ2-5; TRBD1 matches at 7 bases. The CDR3 spans 15 residues. V trimming: 0 bases; J trimming: 2 bases; junction bases outside the gene matches: 4. Germline V lookup: CDR1 SGHRS, CDR2 YFSETQ. CDR3: CASSLAKTGQETQYF. In DNA, the CDR3 is TGCGCCAGCAGCTTGGCCAAGACAGGGCAAGAGACCCAGTACTTC.

The CDR3 reads CASGLGTGPVGNEQFF. The CDR3, as DNA: TGTGCTAGTGGGCTCGGGACCGGCCCGGTCGGCAATGAGCAGTTCTTC. The rearrangement joins TRBV12-5 to TRBJ2-1; D is tentatively TRBD1 or TRBD2 (5 bases each). Trimming removed 6 bases at V and 6 bases at J, with 21 bases between. Germline values: CDR1 LGHNT, CDR2 FRNRAP. The length of the CDR3 is 16 residues.

DNA for the CDR3: TGTGCCAGCAGTGATCAGATAGGGGAGACCCAGTACTTC. Its protein is CASSDQIGETQYF. The chain couples TRBV2 to TRBJ2-5; D gene unclear. Trimming stripped 3 bases from V and 5 bases from J, with 10 bases between. Germline loops: CDR1 SNHLY, CDR2 FYNNEI. The CDR3 consists of 13 residues.

In its sample, this clone was seen a few times. The V and J genes are TRBV6-1 and TRBJ2-1; 7 bases map to TRBD1. The CDR3 covers 17 residues. Germline loops: CDR1 MNHNS, CDR2 SASEGT. With V trimmed by 4 bases and J by 3 bases, 12 bases remained unmatched. CDR3 region: CASSAGTAPEYYNEQFF. The CDR3 DNA follows: TGTGCCAGCAGTGCCGGGACAGCACCTGAATACTACAATGAGCAGTTCTTC.

This clone has a handful of counts. CDR3 sequence (DNA): TGTGCCAGCAGTGAAGCGCAAGGCGAGCAGTACTTC. Amino acid sequence: CASSEAQGEQYF. The V and J genes are TRBV2 and TRBJ2-7; D is undetermined. The ends were cut back, 0 bases at V and 6 bases at J, with 6 bases in the middle. CDR1 SNHLY and CDR2 FYNNEI come from the germline V gene. This CDR3 is built from 12 residues.

Remarks on this clone: Other nucleotide sequences from this sample produce the same CDR3. V usage is TRBV18 and J usage is TRBJ1-2, with no clear D. The CDR3 is 12 residues long. V lost 3 bases to trimming and J lost 6 bases, with 8 bases between them. Germline V gene lookup returns CDR1 KGHSH and CDR2 LQKENI. The DNA for the CDR3 is TGTGCCAGCTCACCGGGCGGGGATGGCTACACCTTC. Its translation is CASSPGGDGYTF.

This clone was counted a few times. V and J are TRBV6-6 and TRBJ2-3, with TRBD2 matching over 7 bases. V trimming: 4 bases; J trimming: 0 bases; junction bases outside the gene matches: 4. The CDR3 runs to 15 residues. Germline V lookup: CDR1 MNHNY, CDR2 SVGAGI (reference sequence). CDR3 loop: CASSLASGSTDTQYF. The CDR3 nucleotides are TGTGCCAGCAGTTTAGCTAGCGGAAGCACAGATACGCAGTATTTT.

V is TRBV29-1 and J is TRBJ1-1; TRBD1 matches at 7 bases. V was clipped by 4 bases and J by 5 bases; unmatched bases: 10. This CDR3 comprises 14 residues. Germline V gene sequence: CDR1 SQVTM, CDR2 ANQGSEA. In DNA form, the CDR3 reads TGCAGCGTTGTGTCATTGGGCAGGGGGACTGAAGCTTTCTTT. It is translated as CSVVSLGRGTEAFF.

The J gene is TRBJ1-1, the V gene TRBV30, with D uncertain. This CDR3 region has 13 residues. Germline CDR1 is GTSNPN and CDR2 is SVGIG (reference sequence). V lost 0 bases and J 1 base, leaving 6 bases between the germline ends. CDR3 loop: CAWSVARNTEAFF. The DNA of the CDR3 is TGTGCCTGGAGTGTAGCACGGAACACTGAAGCTTTCTTT.

On this clone: Different DNA sequences within this sample yield the same CDR3. The rearrangement uses TRBV18 and TRBJ1-1; D ambiguous. Trimming left V 3 bases short and J 2 bases short, with 10 bases between. Germline CDR1 is KGHSH and CDR2 is LQKENI. The CDR3 runs 14 residues. CDR3 protein: CASSPPTRNTEAFF. CDR3 coding DNA: TGTGCCAGCTCACCTCCGACCCGAAACACTGAAGCTTTCTTT. Variable domain in full (rest from reference TRBV18 and TRBJ1-1): NAGVMQNPRHLVRRRGQEARLRCSPMKGHSHVYWYRQLPEEGLKFMVYLQKENIIDESGMPKERFSAEFPKEGPSILRIQQVVRGDSAAYFCASSPPTRNTEAFFGQGTRLTVV.

About this clone: Other nucleotide sequences in the sample specify the same CDR3. The chain joins TRBV18 to TRBJ1-6, with D possibly being TRBD1 (5 bases). Germline assignment: CDR1 KGHSH and CDR2 LQKENI. With 2 bases removed from V and 7 bases from J, the gap between germline ends came to 9 bases. This CDR3 has 14 amino acids. The CDR3 DNA is TGTGCCAGCTCACCAGGGACCGGGAATTCACCCCTCCACTTT. Its protein is CASSPGTGNSPLHF.